This T cell receptor beta chain emerged from a study of T-cell reconstitution after alpha-beta-depleted transplantation in children (dated by TCRdb to 2016 to 2017). About the full investigation: Using TCR repertoire profiling, the study quantitatively followed how T-cell immune reconstitution unfolded in children after TCRalphabeta/CD19-depleted allogeneic hematopoietic cell transplantation.

The table lists this clonotype with a few counts. This clone's antigen is unknown. Per-base qualities were not stored, and no clone one base away is much larger. The CDR3 contains 11 residues, cysteine and phenylalanine counted. Left in the record is the CDR3 DNA by itself, 33 bases read in frame from the first base. The V and J ends are trimmed by 7 bases and 5 bases, leaving 6 bases between them. The library was made by PCR. Sequenced on an Illumina HiSeq 2500. Molecular barcoding was employed in the preparation of TCR libraries, with unique molecular identifiers being used to normalize TCRbeta repertoire quantification. TCRdb handled the public reads itself, with Q25 trimming in fastp and clone calling in MiXCR, and kept productive beta chains. Each record represents a unique CDR3 protein, reported with the most common genes and DNA among its rows. The sample data list a few hundred thousand distinct CDR3 sequences, and about 20% of these were observed just once. The leading ten clones occupy 3.8% of the sample.

This receptor chain uses TRBV12-3 or TRBV12-4 and TRBJ2-1, with the D gene too uncertain to name. The sequenced sample was PBMCs from the stem cell graft donor, obtained from the stem cell graft. The clonotype comes from a human donor who donated a stem cell graft to a child with acute myeloid leukemia. The CDR3 corresponds to CASTHDNEQFF. The DNA sequence is TGTGCCAGCACCCATGACAATGAGCAGTTCTTC.